This TCR beta chain was sequenced in a study of blood T cell repertoires in COVID-19. Study-wide context: Collection of acute and convalescent COVID-19 samples took place in the United States, Italy and Spain. Nucleic acid was either cDNA or gDNA, and it came from T cells, B-cell-depleted T cells, or PBMCs.

Germline values: CDR1 ENHRY, CDR2 SYGVKD. This CDR3 is 14 amino acids long. V was pared by 9 bases and J by 6 bases, with 10 bases of the junction left unmatched. In the original workflow: It was from reference gene primer amplification that nucleated cell counts were estimated. Sequenced by immunoSEQ multiplex PCR; TCRdb stores in-frame clones only, minus some. The D gene and trimming were derived from the DNA, and the V and J assignments and clone size from that table. Here the sample spans about 210,000 clones, over 60% being singletons. This receptor was taken from a woman between 70 and 85 years old with acute or convalescent COVID-19. The V and J genes are TRBV10-3 and TRBJ2-2, with 7 nucleotides matching TRBD2. Material for sequencing was peripheral blood. CDR3 in DNA: TGTGCCATTACTTCCGGGACTACAGCCGGGGAGCTGTTTTTT. It codes for CAITSGTTAGELFF.